A single sample gave rise to the 32 T cell receptor beta chains below, sequenced in a study of blood T cell repertoires in COVID-19. TCRdb's table, derived via immunoSEQ multiplex PCR, lists solely in-frame clones and lacks some. The table shows some 360,000 clones, with about nine tenths occurring only once. Sequencing was carried out using peripheral blood. The receptor set was obtained from a woman aged 55-69 years with COVID-19, enrolled during active disease.

This clone was seen once. At one end, the junction sequence differs from germline, possibly due to a read error. The chain employs TRBV5-1 and TRBJ1-1; the D gene is possibly TRBD1 (5 bases). The length of the CDR3 is 15 residues. The germline V gene has CDR1 SGHRS and CDR2 YFSETQ. CDR3 loop: CASSLQGSLGTETFF. The CDR3 nucleotides are TGCGCCAGCAGCCTGCAGGGTAGCCTAGGGACTGAAACTTTCTTT.

The chain has TRBV28 and TRBJ1-2; tentative D call: TRBD1 (5 bases). Germline CDR1 is MDHEN and CDR2 is SYDVKM. The CDR3 runs 16 residues. Trimming took 6 bases from V and 5 from J, leaving 22 bases between them. For the CDR3, the DNA is TGTGCCAGCAGGGGGGAGGACTGGGCGATCTTTTATGGCTACACCTTC. The encoded protein is CASRGEDWAIFYGYTF.

The rearrangement links TRBV7-2 to TRBJ2-1; 8 nucleotides align to TRBD2. The CDR3 runs to 15 residues. Looked up from germline, CDR1 is SGHTA and CDR2 is FQGNSA. V shed 1 base and J 4 bases; nucleotides not matched to a gene: 3. CDR3 DNA: TGTGCCAGCAGCTTAGAGCGGGGGAGTTACAATGAGCAGTTCTTC. It codes for CASSLERGSYNEQFF.

This sequence joins TRBV15 and TRBJ1-6; weak D call: TRBD1 (6 bases). Germline CDR1 LNHNV, CDR2 YYDKDF (reference sequence). The V end lost 7 bases, the J end lost 7 bases, and 17 bases lay between the germline ends. This CDR3 has 15 amino acids. This CDR3 is CATTARIQGNSPLHF. The CDR3 coding sequence is TGTGCCACCACAGCTCGAATCCAGGGGAATTCACCCCTCCACTTT. Combining the CDR3 with reference TRBV15 and TRBJ1-6 gives the whole variable domain DAMVIQNPRYQVTQFGKPVTLSCSQTLNHNVMYWYQQKSSQAPKLLFHYYDKDFNNEADTPDNFQSRRPNTSFCFLDIRSPGLGDTAMYLCATTARIQGNSPLHFGNGTRLTVT.

The genes are TRBV7-2 and TRBJ2-1; 13 bases are a match to TRBD2. The CDR3 extends over 17 amino acids. Germline values: CDR1 SGHTA, CDR2 FQGNSA. J gave up 8 bases and V 0 bases, and 7 bases lay outside the gene matches. The CDR3 DNA reads TGTGCCAGCAGCTTAGCAGCAACTAGCGGGGGGGCCGATGAGCAGTTCTTC. Translated: CASSLAATSGGADEQFF.

The rearrangement links TRBV30 to TRBJ1-3; 9 nucleotides agree with TRBD1. The CDR3 consists of 16 residues. From germline, CDR1 is GTSNPN and CDR2 SVGIG (reference sequence). V was clipped by 2 bases and J by 3 bases; unmatched bases: 8. The CDR3 bases are TGTGCCTGGAGTACCCGACAGGGGGATTTTGGAAACACCATATATTTT. Its translation is CAWSTRQGDFGNTIYF.

The J gene is TRBJ1-6, the V gene TRBV10-3, with 7 bases aligning to TRBD1. The CDR3 loop spans 16 amino acids. The junction had 8 bases not matched to a gene; V was cut back by 2 bases and J by 7 bases. In germline, CDR1 is ENHRY, CDR2 SYGVKD. CDR3 DNA: TGTGCCATCAGTGAGCCCGGACAGGCCAAGAATTCACCCCTCCACTTT. Amino acids: CAISEPGQAKNSPLHF.

This clone was recorded a few times. V usage is TRBV19 and J usage is TRBJ1-2; D gene unclear. The CDR3 spans 15 residues. Germline CDR1 is LNHDA and CDR2 is SQIVND (reference sequence). V was clipped by 5 bases and J by 2 bases, with 15 bases between them. The chain's CDR3 is CASSRTPSENYGYTF. The CDR3 DNA reads TGTGCCAGTAGTCGAACCCCAAGCGAAAACTATGGCTACACCTTC.

The table lists this clone with a count of one. The rearrangement joins TRBV5-1 to TRBJ2-2, with D unclear. This CDR3 comprises 16 residues. V lost 0 bases, J lost 1 base, and 10 bases lay in between. The germline V gene has CDR1 SGHRS and CDR2 YFSETQ. The CDR3 sequence: CASSLAGRVNTGELFF. In DNA form, the CDR3 reads TGCGCCAGCAGCTTGGCAGGCAGAGTGAACACCGGGGAGCTGTTTTTT.

The J gene is TRBJ1-1, the V gene TRBV6-6, with 7 positions matching TRBD1. The CDR3 totals 17 residues. With 6 bases clipped from V and 1 base from J, the junction kept 14 bases outside the gene matches. The V gene's germline CDR1 is MNHNY and CDR2 SVGAGI (reference sequence). This chain's CDR3 is CASSRTPNRGTNTEAFF. In DNA, the CDR3 is TGTGCCAGCAGCCGAACGCCTAACAGGGGAACGAACACTGAAGCTTTCTTT.

V gene TRBV6-5 combines with J gene TRBJ2-7; D possibly corresponds to TRBD2 (7 bases). Germline values: CDR1 MNHEY, CDR2 SVGAGI. V lost 3 bases and J lost 4, with 13 bases in between. The CDR3 length is 14 residues. The DNA of the CDR3 is TGTGCCAGCAGTTATAGGGGGGGCCGATACGAGCAGTACTTC. Encoded protein: CASSYRGGRYEQYF.

This rearrangement joins TRBV7-3 to TRBJ1-6; 7 bases agree with TRBD1. From germline, CDR1 is SGHTA and CDR2 FQGTGA. The CDR3 length is 14 residues. Germline trimming cut 5 bases from V and 10 bases from J; bases unmatched to any gene: 8. The DNA for the CDR3 is TGTGCCAGCAGCACAGACAGGGTAGGGTCACCCCTCCACTTT. Translation gives CASSTDRVGSPLHF.

The chain uses TRBV5-6 and TRBJ2-7, with TRBD2 as a possible D gene (5 bases). Germline-derived CDR1 and CDR2 are SGHDT and YYEEEE. The CDR3 has 15 residues. The V gene lost 4 bases and the J gene lost 2 bases, with 16 bases spanning the gap. The CDR3 sequence: CASSDSVRAPYEQYF. The CDR3 region has the DNA TGTGCCAGCAGCGATAGCGTAAGGGCGCCCTACGAGCAGTACTTC.

The rearrangement links TRBV20-1 to TRBJ1-5; D unclear. This CDR3 has 12 amino acids. The V end was cut by 3 bases, the J end by 4 bases, with 7 bases between. Germline V gene sequence: CDR1 DFQATT, CDR2 SNEGSKA (reference sequence). CDR3 DNA: TGCAGTGCTAGTTCCAGTAATCAGCCCCAGCATTTT. Residues: CSASSSNQPQHF.

V usage is TRBV5-4 and J usage is TRBJ1-2, with 9 bases identical to TRBD1. The CDR3 totals 16 residues. CDR1 and CDR2 from the germline V gene are SGHNT and YYREEE (reference sequence). Trimming removed 4 bases from V and 5 bases from J; junction bases left unmatched: 12. The CDR3 DNA reads as TGTGCCAGCAGCCTATCCGTCGGACAGGGGAGGTATGGCTACACCTTC. It encodes CASSLSVGQGRYGYTF.

This clone came up once. The chain employs TRBV27 and TRBJ1-4, with D possibly being TRBD1 (6 bases). Trimming shortened V by 3 bases and J by 5 bases, and 10 bases separated the two germline ends. Germline V gene data show CDR1 as MNHEY and CDR2 as SMNVEV (reference sequence). The length of the CDR3 is 14 residues. The CDR3, as DNA: TGTGCCAGCAGTTTGACAGGCCCAAATGAAAAACTGTTTTTT. It translates to CASSLTGPNEKLFF.

This chain links TRBV2 with TRBJ2-3; TRBD1 might be the D (7 bases). Trimming took off 7 bases at V and 7 bases at J, with 18 bases between the two ends. CDR1 SNHLY and CDR2 FYNNEI come from the germline V gene. This CDR3 has 14 residues. CDR3 residues: CASNQQGGGNTQYF. CDR3 nucleotide sequence: TGTGCCAGCAACCAGCAGGGGGGTGGGAATACGCAGTATTTT.

V usage is TRBV5-1 and J usage is TRBJ1-1; D possibly corresponds to TRBD1 (6 bases). V lost 7 bases to trimming and J lost 4 bases, with 17 bases between them. From germline, CDR1 is SGHRS and CDR2 YFSETQ. There are 14 residues in the CDR3. The CDR3 here is CASAVGQPITEAFF. CDR3 sequence (DNA): TGCGCCAGCGCCGTTGGACAGCCGATCACTGAAGCTTTCTTT.

The CDR3 loop reads CASFGQGGDQPQHF. The CDR3 DNA reads TGTGCCAGTTTTGGACAGGGTGGAGATCAGCCCCAGCATTTT. This chain connects TRBV19 to TRBJ1-5; 8 bases agree with TRBD1. Trimming at V came to 8 bases and at J to 5 bases, leaving 8 bases not matched to a gene. CDR3 length equals 14 residues. Germline values: CDR1 LNHDA, CDR2 SQIVND (reference sequence).

This rearrangement joins TRBV25-1 to TRBJ1-5, with D possibly matching TRBD1 (6 bases). The germline V gene has CDR1 MGHDK and CDR2 SYGVNS. V dropped 8 bases and J dropped 1 base, with 12 bases sitting between them. CDR3 size: 14 residues. The CDR3 spells CASADTGSNQPQHF. The CDR3 DNA reads as TGTGCCAGCGCCGACACAGGGAGCAATCAGCCCCAGCATTTT.

This sequence joins TRBV2 and TRBJ2-2, with 9 bases fitting TRBD2. V was clipped by 5 bases and J by 3 bases; unmatched bases: 13. The CDR3 spans 18 residues. Germline assignment: CDR1 SNHLY and CDR2 FYNNEI. CDR3 in amino acids: CASSSQRIGTSHTGELFF. In nucleotides, the CDR3 is TGTGCCAGCAGTTCACAGCGAATCGGGACTAGCCACACCGGGGAGCTGTTTTTT. Full variable domain (outside the CDR3, taken from reference TRBV2 and TRBJ2-2): EPEVTQTPSHQVTQMGQEVILRCVPISNHLYFYWYRQILGQKVEFLVSFYNNEISEKSEIFDDQFSVERPDGSNFTLKIRSTKLEDSAMYFCASSSQRIGTSHTGELFFGEGSRLTVL.

This chain connects TRBV24-1 to TRBJ1-1, with D possibly TRBD1 on 5 matching bases. V was cut by 4 bases and J by 3 bases, with 5 bases left in between. The CDR3 consists of 12 residues. Germline V CDR1 and CDR2: KGHDR, SFDVKD. CDR3 protein: CATSEGDTEAFF. The CDR3 region has the DNA TGTGCCACCAGTGAAGGGGACACTGAAGCTTTCTTT.

The chain joins TRBV18 to TRBJ2-5; D is undetermined. V gave up 5 bases and J gave up 3 bases, with 10 bases separating them. The CDR3 covers 13 residues. Looked up from germline, CDR1 is KGHSH and CDR2 is LQKENI. CDR3 nucleotides: TGTGCCAGCTCAGGAGTGATAAAAGAGACCCAGTACTTC. It translates to CASSGVIKETQYF.

The V gene is TRBV19, the J gene TRBJ1-4; 8 bases are shared with TRBD1. V lost 3 bases to trimming and J lost 5 bases; unmatched junction nucleotides: 5. The CDR3 has 15 amino acids. In germline, CDR1 is LNHDA, CDR2 SQIVND (reference sequence). The CDR3 region has the DNA TGTGCCAGTAGTATTCTGACAGGGGTAAATGAAAAACTGTTTTTT. Its translation: CASSILTGVNEKLFF.

The rearrangement uses TRBV10-2 and TRBJ1-6; TRBD1 might be the D (6 bases). CDR1 is WSHSY, CDR2 SAAADI, per germline. Trimming shortened V by 2 bases and J by 6 bases, and 11 bases separated the two germline ends. This CDR3 region has 15 residues. The CDR3 nucleotides are TGCGCCAGCAGTGAGGTAGGACAGATTAATTCACCCCTCCACTTT. Translating gives CASSEVGQINSPLHF.

The V call is TRBV19, the J call TRBJ1-5; D may be TRBD1 (6 bases). V gave up 0 bases and J gave up 7 bases, with 13 bases separating them. Germline V CDR1 and CDR2: LNHDA, SQIVND (reference sequence). The CDR3 loop spans 15 amino acids. The CDR3 DNA reads TGTGCCAGTAGTATAGAGGGACACCGTACGCAGCCCCAGCATTTT. Protein sequence: CASSIEGHRTQPQHF.

This rearrangement joins TRBV5-1 to TRBJ2-2; tentative D call: TRBD2 (6 bases). V was trimmed by 4 bases and J by 6 bases, leaving 22 bases between them. The length of the CDR3 is 17 residues. Germline CDR1 is SGHRS and CDR2 is YFSETQ. DNA of the CDR3: TGCGCCAGCAGCCCGAGCGAGCTCTCCGGGGGACCCGGGGAGCTGTTTTTT. As protein: CASSPSELSGGPGELFF.

This chain joins TRBV28 and TRBJ2-7; TRBD1 matches at 9 bases. Germline CDR1 and CDR2: MDHEN and SYDVKM. Trimming removed 6 bases from V and 0 bases from J; junction bases left unmatched: 3. This CDR3 comprises 14 residues. The CDR3 DNA is TGTGCCAGCAGGGGACAGGGCGTCTCCTACGAGCAGTACTTC. Translating it yields CASRGQGVSYEQYF.

This sequence joins TRBV18 and TRBJ1-5; possible D gene TRBD1, 6 bases. CDR3 length: 15 amino acids. Trimming stripped 0 bases from V and 6 bases from J, with 12 bases between. CDR1 KGHSH and CDR2 LQKENI come from the germline V gene. The DNA of the CDR3 is TGTGCCAGCTCACCACCGGGGGCAGGGCTTCAGCCCCAGCATTTT. Translation gives CASSPPGAGLQPQHF.

This chain connects TRBV7-9 to TRBJ2-3; D remains unclear. V dropped 0 bases and J dropped 0 bases, with 7 bases sitting between them. Germline V gene lookup returns CDR1 SEHNR and CDR2 FQNEAQ (reference sequence). The CDR3 runs 15 residues. The CDR3 spells CASSLAPRSTDTQYF. In nucleotides, the CDR3 is TGTGCCAGCAGCTTAGCGCCCAGGAGCACAGATACGCAGTATTTT. The full variable domain, rest sourced from reference TRBV7-9 and TRBJ2-3, is DTGVSQNPRHKITKRGQNVTFRCDPISEHNRLYWYRQTLGQGPEFLTYFQNEAQLEKSRLLSDRFSAERPKGSFSTLEIQRTEQGDSAMYLCASSLAPRSTDTQYFGPGTRLTVL.

The V and J genes are TRBV2 and TRBJ1-5; 9 bases are shared with TRBD1. The CDR3 contains 15 residues. Germline CDR1 reads SNHLY; CDR2 reads FYNNEI. The J segment lost 2 bases and the V segment lost 6 bases, leaving 5 bases of the junction unmatched. The CDR3 region has the DNA TGTGCCAGCAGCGCCGGGACAGGGCGCAATCAGCCCCAGCATTTT. Protein: CASSAGTGRNQPQHF.

The V gene is TRBV19, the J gene TRBJ2-1; a weak D match, TRBD2 (6 bases). CDR1 is LNHDA and CDR2 is SQIVND in the germline V gene (reference sequence). The CDR3 sequence is 17 residues long. Trimming removed 7 bases from V and 3 bases from J, with 22 bases in between. The CDR3 nucleotides read TGTGCCAGTACCAAATATGGGGGGAGAGCCAACTACAATGAGCAGTTCTTC. Its translation: CASTKYGGRANYNEQFF.